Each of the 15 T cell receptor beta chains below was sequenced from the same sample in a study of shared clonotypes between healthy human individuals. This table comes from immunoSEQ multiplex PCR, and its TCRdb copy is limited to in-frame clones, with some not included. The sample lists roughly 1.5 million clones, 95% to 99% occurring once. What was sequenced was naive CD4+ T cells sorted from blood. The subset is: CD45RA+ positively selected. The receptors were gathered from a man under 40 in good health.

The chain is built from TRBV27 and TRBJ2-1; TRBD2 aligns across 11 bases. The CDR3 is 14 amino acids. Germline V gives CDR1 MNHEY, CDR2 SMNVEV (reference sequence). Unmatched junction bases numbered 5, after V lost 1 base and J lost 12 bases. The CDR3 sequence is CASSLLSSGRRQFF. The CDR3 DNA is TGTGCCAGCAGTTTATTATCTAGCGGGAGGCGGCAGTTCTTC.

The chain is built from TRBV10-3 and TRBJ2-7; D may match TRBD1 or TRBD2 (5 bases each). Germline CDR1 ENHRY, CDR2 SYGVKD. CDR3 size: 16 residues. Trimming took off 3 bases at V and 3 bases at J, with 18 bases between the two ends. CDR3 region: CAISDHSRDDNYEQYF. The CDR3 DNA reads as TGTGCCATCAGTGACCACTCCCGGGACGACAACTACGAGCAGTACTTC.

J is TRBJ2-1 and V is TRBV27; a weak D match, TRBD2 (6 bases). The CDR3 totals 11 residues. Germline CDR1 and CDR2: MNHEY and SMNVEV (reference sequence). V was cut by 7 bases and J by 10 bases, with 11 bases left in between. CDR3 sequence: CASTARGEQFF. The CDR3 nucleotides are TGTGCCAGCACTGCCCGGGGGGAGCAGTTCTTC.

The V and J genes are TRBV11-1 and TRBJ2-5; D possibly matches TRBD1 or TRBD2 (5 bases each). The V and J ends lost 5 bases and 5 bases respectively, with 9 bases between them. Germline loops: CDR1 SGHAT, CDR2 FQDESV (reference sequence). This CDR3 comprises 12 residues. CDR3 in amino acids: CASSRDPETQYF. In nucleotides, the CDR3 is TGTGCCAGCAGCCGGGACCCGGAGACCCAGTACTTC.

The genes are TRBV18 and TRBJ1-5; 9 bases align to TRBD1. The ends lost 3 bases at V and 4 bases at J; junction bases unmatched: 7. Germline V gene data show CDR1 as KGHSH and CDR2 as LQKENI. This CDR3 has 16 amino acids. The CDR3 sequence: CASSPSGQGRNQPQHF. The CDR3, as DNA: TGTGCCAGCTCACCCTCAGGACAGGGGCGAAATCAGCCCCAGCATTTT. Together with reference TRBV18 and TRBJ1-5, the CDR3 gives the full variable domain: NAGVMQNPRHLVRRRGQEARLRCSPMKGHSHVYWYRQLPEEGLKFMVYLQKENIIDESGMPKERFSAEFPKEGPSILRIQQVVRGDSAAYFCASSPSGQGRNQPQHFGDGTRLSIL.

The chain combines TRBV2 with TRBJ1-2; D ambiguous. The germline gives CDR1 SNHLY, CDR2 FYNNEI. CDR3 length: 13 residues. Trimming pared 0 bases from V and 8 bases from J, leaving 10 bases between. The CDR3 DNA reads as TGTGCCAGCAGTGAAGCGAGGCCAAACGGCTACACCTTC. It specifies CASSEARPNGYTF.

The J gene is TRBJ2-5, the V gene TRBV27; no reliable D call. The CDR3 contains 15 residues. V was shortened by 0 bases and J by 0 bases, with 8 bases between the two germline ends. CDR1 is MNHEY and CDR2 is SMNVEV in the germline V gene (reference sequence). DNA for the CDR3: TGTGCCAGCAGTTTATCGATACAGTACCAAGAGACCCAGTACTTC. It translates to CASSLSIQYQETQYF.

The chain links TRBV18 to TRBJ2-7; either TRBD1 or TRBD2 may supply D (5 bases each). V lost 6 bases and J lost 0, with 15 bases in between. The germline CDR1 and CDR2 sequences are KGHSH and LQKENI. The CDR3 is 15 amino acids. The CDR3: CASSTRDRSSYEQYF. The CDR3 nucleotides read TGTGCCAGCTCTACCCGGGACCGGAGCTCCTACGAGCAGTACTTC.

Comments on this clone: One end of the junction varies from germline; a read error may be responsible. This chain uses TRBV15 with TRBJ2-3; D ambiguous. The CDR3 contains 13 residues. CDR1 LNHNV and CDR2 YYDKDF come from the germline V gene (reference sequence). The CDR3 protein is CTTSRDWGDTQYF. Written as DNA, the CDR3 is TGTACCACCAGCAGAGATTGGGGAGATACGCAGTATTTT. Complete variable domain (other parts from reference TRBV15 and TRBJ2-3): DAMVIQNPRYQVTQFGKPVTLSCSQTLNHNVMYWYQQKSSQAPKLLFHYYDKDFNNEADTPDNFQSRRPNTSFCFLDIRSPGLGDTAMYLCTTSRDWGDTQYFGPGTRLTVL.

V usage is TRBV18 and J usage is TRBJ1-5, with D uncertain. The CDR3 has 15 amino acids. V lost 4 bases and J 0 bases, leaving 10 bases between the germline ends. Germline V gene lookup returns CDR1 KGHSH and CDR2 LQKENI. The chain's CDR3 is CASSLRGYSNQPQHF. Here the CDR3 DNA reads TGTGCCAGCTCACTACGGGGTTATAGCAATCAGCCCCAGCATTTT.

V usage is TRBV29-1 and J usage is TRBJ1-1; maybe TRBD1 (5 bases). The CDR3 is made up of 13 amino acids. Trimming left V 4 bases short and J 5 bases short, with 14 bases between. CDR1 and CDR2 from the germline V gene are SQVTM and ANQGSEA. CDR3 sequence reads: CSVASGRATEAFF. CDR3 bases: TGCAGCGTTGCGTCAGGGAGGGCTACTGAAGCTTTCTTT.

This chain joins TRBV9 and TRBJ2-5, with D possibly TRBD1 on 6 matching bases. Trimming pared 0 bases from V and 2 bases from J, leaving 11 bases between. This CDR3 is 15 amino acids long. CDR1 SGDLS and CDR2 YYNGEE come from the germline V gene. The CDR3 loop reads CASSVVGQPQETQYF. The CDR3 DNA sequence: TGTGCCAGCAGCGTAGTTGGACAGCCACAAGAGACCCAGTACTTC. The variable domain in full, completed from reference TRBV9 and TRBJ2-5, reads DSGVTQTPKHLITATGQRVTLRCSPRSGDLSVYWYQQSLDQGLQFLIQYYNGEERAKGNILERFSAQQFPDLHSELNLSSLELGDSALYFCASSVVGQPQETQYFGPGTRLLVL.

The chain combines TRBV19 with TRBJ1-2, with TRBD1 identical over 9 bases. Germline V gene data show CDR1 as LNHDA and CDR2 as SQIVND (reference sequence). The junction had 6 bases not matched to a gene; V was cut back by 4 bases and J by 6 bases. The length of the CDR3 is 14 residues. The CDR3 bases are TGTGCCAGTAGTAGCACAGGGGGCTGGAATGGCTACACCTTC. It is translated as CASSSTGGWNGYTF. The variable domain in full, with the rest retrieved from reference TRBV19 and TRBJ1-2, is DGGITQSPKYLFRKEGQNVTLSCEQNLNHDAMYWYRQDPGQGLRLIYYSQIVNDFQKGDIAEGYSVSREKKESFPLTVTSAQKNPTAFYLCASSSTGGWNGYTFGSGTRLTVV.

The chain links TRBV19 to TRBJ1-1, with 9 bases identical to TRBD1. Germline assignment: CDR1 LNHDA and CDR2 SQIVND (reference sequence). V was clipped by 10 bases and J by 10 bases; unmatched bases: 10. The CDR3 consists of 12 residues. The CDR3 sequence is CATQQGARGAFF. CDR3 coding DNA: TGTGCCACTCAACAGGGGGCGCGGGGAGCTTTCTTT.

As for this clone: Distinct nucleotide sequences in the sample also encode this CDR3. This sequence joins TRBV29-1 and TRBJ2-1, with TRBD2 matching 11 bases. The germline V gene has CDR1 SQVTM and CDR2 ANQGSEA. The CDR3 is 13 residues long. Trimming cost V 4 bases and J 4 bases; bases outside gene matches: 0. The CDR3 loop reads CSVGLAGYNEQFF. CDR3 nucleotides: TGCAGCGTTGGACTAGCGGGGTACAATGAGCAGTTCTTC.